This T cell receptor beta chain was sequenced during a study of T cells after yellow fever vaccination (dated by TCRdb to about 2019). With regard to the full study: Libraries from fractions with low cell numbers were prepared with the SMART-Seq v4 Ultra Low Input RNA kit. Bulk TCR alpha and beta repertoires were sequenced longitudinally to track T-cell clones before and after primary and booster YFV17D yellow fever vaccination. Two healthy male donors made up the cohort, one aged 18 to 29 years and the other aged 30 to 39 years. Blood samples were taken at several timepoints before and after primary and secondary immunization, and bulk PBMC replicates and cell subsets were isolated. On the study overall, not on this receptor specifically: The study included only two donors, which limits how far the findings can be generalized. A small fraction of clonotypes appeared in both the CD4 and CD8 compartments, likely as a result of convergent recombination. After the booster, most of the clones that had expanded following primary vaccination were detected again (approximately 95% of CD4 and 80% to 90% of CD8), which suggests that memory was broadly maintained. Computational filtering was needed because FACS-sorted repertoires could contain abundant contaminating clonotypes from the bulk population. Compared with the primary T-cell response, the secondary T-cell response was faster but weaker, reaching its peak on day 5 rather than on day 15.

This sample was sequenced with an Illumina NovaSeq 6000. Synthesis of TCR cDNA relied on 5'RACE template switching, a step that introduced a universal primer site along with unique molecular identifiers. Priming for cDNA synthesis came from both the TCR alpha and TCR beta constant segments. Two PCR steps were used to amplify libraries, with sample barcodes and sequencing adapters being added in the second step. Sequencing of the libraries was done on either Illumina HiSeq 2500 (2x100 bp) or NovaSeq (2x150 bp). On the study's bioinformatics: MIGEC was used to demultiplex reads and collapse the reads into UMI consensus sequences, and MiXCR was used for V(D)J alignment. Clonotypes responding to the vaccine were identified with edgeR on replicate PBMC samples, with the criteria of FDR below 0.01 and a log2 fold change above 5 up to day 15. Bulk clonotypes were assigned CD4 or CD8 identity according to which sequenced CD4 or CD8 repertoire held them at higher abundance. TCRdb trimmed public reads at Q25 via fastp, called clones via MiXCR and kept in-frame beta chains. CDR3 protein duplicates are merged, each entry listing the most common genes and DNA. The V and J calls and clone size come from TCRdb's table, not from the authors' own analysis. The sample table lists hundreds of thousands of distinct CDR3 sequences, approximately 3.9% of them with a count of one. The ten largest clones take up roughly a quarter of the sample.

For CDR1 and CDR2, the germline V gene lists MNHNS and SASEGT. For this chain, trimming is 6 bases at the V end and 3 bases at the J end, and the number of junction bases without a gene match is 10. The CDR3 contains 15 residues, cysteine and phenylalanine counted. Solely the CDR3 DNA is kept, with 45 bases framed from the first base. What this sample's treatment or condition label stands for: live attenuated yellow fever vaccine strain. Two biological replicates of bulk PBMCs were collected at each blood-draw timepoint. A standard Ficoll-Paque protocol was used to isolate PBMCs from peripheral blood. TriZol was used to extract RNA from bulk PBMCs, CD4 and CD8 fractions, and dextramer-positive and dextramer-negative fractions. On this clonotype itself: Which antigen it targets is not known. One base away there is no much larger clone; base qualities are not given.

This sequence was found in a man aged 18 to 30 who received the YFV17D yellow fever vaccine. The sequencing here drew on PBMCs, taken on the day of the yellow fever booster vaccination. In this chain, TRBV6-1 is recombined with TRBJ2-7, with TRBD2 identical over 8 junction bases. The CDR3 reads CASRNRPRGDYEQYF. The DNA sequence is TGTGCCAGCAGGAACCGCCCGCGGGGGGACTACGAGCAGTACTTC.